This passage covers 13 T cell receptor beta chains from one sample sequenced in a study of CD8 T cells in ankylosing spondylitis. Their antigens are not known. Study results and limitations: About 8 highly homologous variants made up a TCR beta motif, and this motif appeared characteristic of ankylosing spondylitis blood.

TCRdb recomputed calls from the 5' RACE reads with MiXCR, one row per CDR3 protein. The sample includes over 600,000 distinct CDR3 sequences, around 19% of them seen just once. Sequenced sample: blood, either unsorted or a sorted T cell fraction (not recorded which). The source of these receptors is a male donor with ankylosing spondylitis.

This chain connects TRBV12-3 or TRBV12-4 to TRBJ1-6, with 11 positions matching TRBD1. Trimming at V came to 6 bases and at J to 9 bases, leaving 13 bases not matched to a gene. The CDR3 sequence is 17 residues long. The CDR3 region is CASSHRTGGGRVSPLHF. The DNA of the CDR3 is TGTGCCAGCAGCCACCGGACAGGGGGCGGCCGGGTTTCACCCCTCCACTTT.

This clonotype was counted only a few times. The chain employs TRBV28 and TRBJ2-5; D possibly corresponds to TRBD2 (5 bases). Germline values: CDR1 MDHEN, CDR2 SYDVKM. V lost 2 bases to trimming and J lost 3 bases, with 13 bases between them. The CDR3 has 15 residues. The CDR3 spells CASSLQASGKETQYF. The CDR3 region has the DNA TGTGCCAGCAGTTTACAGGCCTCGGGGAAAGAGACCCAGTACTTC.

The chain joins TRBV12-3 or TRBV12-4 to TRBJ1-4; D unresolved. V lost 3 bases to trimming and J lost 7 bases, with 12 bases between them. The CDR3 runs to 14 residues. This chain's CDR3 is CASSFAGSGEKLFF. CDR3 DNA sequence: TGTGCCAGCAGTTTTGCGGGATCGGGTGAAAAACTGTTTTTT.

This chain connects TRBV27 to TRBJ2-1, with D possibly being TRBD1 or TRBD2 (5 bases each). Germline V gives CDR1 MNHEY, CDR2 SMNVEV (reference sequence). The CDR3 spans 13 residues. V lost 3 bases and J 10 bases, leaving 13 bases between the germline ends. The CDR3 nucleotides are TGTGCCAGCAGTTTCGGGGCGGTCCGCGAGCAGTTCTTC. Amino acids: CASSFGAVREQFF.

The chain recombines TRBV12-3 or TRBV12-4 with TRBJ1-1, with 9 nucleotides matching TRBD1. CDR3 size: 16 residues. The V and J ends lost 5 bases and 4 bases, in that order; junction bases with no gene match: 11. CDR3 sequence: CASSHTGGESSTEAFF. The CDR3 DNA reads as TGTGCCAGCAGTCACACAGGGGGCGAATCGAGCACTGAAGCTTTCTTT.

The chain has TRBV6-1 and TRBJ2-1, with D perhaps TRBD1 (6 bases). Germline CDR1 is MNHNS and CDR2 is SASEGT. Trimming left V 6 bases short and J 0 bases short, with 15 bases between. There are 16 residues in the CDR3. CDR3 in amino acids: CASRGQGSSSYNEQFF. As DNA, the CDR3 is TGTGCCAGCAGAGGTCAGGGGAGCAGCTCCTACAATGAGCAGTTCTTC.

This clonotype came up a few times. The J gene is TRBJ2-1, the V gene TRBV12-3 or TRBV12-4; 10 bases match TRBD1. Trimming cost V 7 bases and J 4 bases; bases outside gene matches: 7. The CDR3 runs 15 residues. The CDR3 DNA reads as TGTGCCAGCACTAACCGGGACAGGGGATACAATGAGCAGTTCTTC. Its translation: CASTNRDRGYNEQFF.

J is TRBJ2-7 and V is TRBV2; D ambiguous. Germline loops: CDR1 SNHLY, CDR2 FYNNEI. The germline V and J ends were trimmed by 8 bases and 5 bases, with 7 bases remaining between them. The CDR3 spans 10 residues. CDR3 bases: TGTGCCAGCCGGCGGAACGAGCAGTACTTC. Protein product: CASRRNEQYF.

This clonotype occurred a few times. The chain couples TRBV25-1 to TRBJ1-2; 7 bases are a match to TRBD1. With V trimmed by 5 bases and J by 6 bases, 12 bases remained unmatched. The germline gives CDR1 MGHDK, CDR2 SYGVNS. CDR3 length: 15 residues. DNA of the CDR3: TGTGCCAGCAGTCAAGGGGACAGCTTAATCGATGGCTACACCTTC. This encodes CASSQGDSLIDGYTF.

This chain connects TRBV9 to TRBJ2-1; 8 bases are shared with TRBD2. The germline CDR1 and CDR2 sequences are SGDLS and YYNGEE. With V trimmed by 3 bases and J by 3 bases, 8 bases remained unmatched. The length of the CDR3 is 16 residues. CDR3 nucleotides: TGTGCCAGCAGCGCGGGAGGGCTAGCGGACTACAATGAGCAGTTCTTC. Encoded protein: CASSAGGLADYNEQFF.

A few counts support this clonotype. The chain combines TRBV6-5 with TRBJ2-5, with TRBD1 identical over 9 bases. The CDR3 length is 15 residues. Per the germline V gene, CDR1 is MNHEY and CDR2 is SVGAGI. The junction had 9 bases not matched to a gene; V was cut back by 7 bases and J by 3 bases. CDR3 sequence reads: CASITPGTGKETQYF. The CDR3 region has the DNA TGTGCCAGCATTACCCCCGGGACAGGGAAAGAGACCCAGTACTTC.

This clonotype has a handful of counts. The rearrangement uses TRBV10-3 and TRBJ2-7; the match to TRBD1 covers 9 bases. Unmatched junction bases numbered 4, after V lost 2 bases and J lost 2 bases. Germline-derived CDR1 and CDR2 are ENHRY and SYGVKD. The CDR3 loop spans 15 amino acids. The CDR3 sequence is CAISEPGTGTYEQYF. CDR3 nucleotide sequence: TGTGCCATCAGTGAGCCTGGGACAGGGACCTACGAGCAGTACTTC.

The rearrangement uses TRBV5-1 and TRBJ1-1; possibly TRBD1 for D (5 bases). CDR1 is SGHRS and CDR2 is YFSETQ in the germline V gene. V lost 0 bases and J lost 5, with 14 bases in between. The CDR3 is made up of 15 amino acids. The CDR3 DNA reads TGCGCCAGCAGCTTGGTCGAGCAGGGTCGGACTGAAGCTTTCTTT. Amino acid sequence: CASSLVEQGRTEAFF.